This T cell receptor (beta chain) was sequenced in a study of cytomegalovirus exposure and HLA in healthy donors. With respect to this clone: Its target is not known.

PCR employed 60 Vbeta and 13 Jbeta primers. Profiled with immunoSEQ multiplex PCR; TCRdb holds only in-frame clones, not every one. Of 110,000 or so clones in the sample, around 76% were seen once. Germline values: CDR1 MNHNS, CDR2 SASEGT. V was trimmed by 7 bases and J by 8 bases, leaving 21 bases between them. CDR3 size: 15 residues. Whole-study results and caveats: Fewer N-insertions than the roughly 650-donor mean were reportedly shown by an Asian-associated ancestry cluster in a later analysis.

Sequences were obtained from PBMCs. This receptor was identified in a man over 45 in good health and CMV-seropositive. The V and J genes are TRBV6-1 and TRBJ2-1; unclear D gene. In nucleotides, the CDR3 is TGTGCCAGCAATCCCAAGTGGAGCCCTACCTATGAGCAGTTCTTC. It is translated as CASNPKWSPTYEQFF.